A single sample is the source of the 16 T cell receptor beta chains below, sequenced in a study of human T cells and chemical hapten exposure. TCRdb processed the RACE reads anew with MiXCR; each CDR3 protein has one entry. The table shows 300,000 to 450,000 distinct CDR3 sequences, with 4.5% to 5.5% occurring only once. Time point of the sample: pre-sensitization, week 0. The treatment: therapeutic diphenylcyclopropenone sensitization with weekly scalp DPC. The specimen was whole blood, collected in connection with sensitization to the hapten diphenylcyclopropenone (DPC). Receptors originate from a woman in her fifties or sixties with alopecia areata. Some clones in this sample may be carry-over from other donors' samples.

The chain recombines TRBV5-1 with TRBJ1-1, with 7 bases lining up with TRBD1. Germline V gene sequence: CDR1 SGHRS, CDR2 YFSETQ. This CDR3 comprises 15 residues. J gave up 6 bases and V 4 bases, and 12 bases lay outside the gene matches. The CDR3 sequence is CASSKRTGGDAEAFF. CDR3 nucleotides: TGCGCCAGCAGCAAAAGGACAGGCGGAGACGCTGAAGCTTTCTTT.

This clonotype was picked up a small number of times. V is TRBV20-1 and J is TRBJ2-2; 7 nucleotides agree with TRBD2. The CDR3 loop spans 13 amino acids. Losses at the gene ends were 4 bases for V and 2 bases for J; bases not matched to a gene: 1. Germline V gives CDR1 DFQATT, CDR2 SNEGSKA (reference sequence). The CDR3 loop reads CSATSGNTGELFF. The CDR3 DNA reads as TGCAGTGCTACTAGCGGAAACACCGGGGAGCTGTTTTTT.

There are many counts of this clonotype. This chain links TRBV4-3 with TRBJ2-1; D is uncertain. Germline lookup yields CDR1 LGHNA and CDR2 YSLEER. Trimming removed 3 bases from V and 9 bases from J, with 12 bases in between. The CDR3 is 13 residues long. The CDR3 sequence is CASSQSLAAEQFF. The CDR3, as DNA: TGCGCCAGCAGCCAGAGTTTAGCAGCTGAGCAGTTCTTC.

This clonotype was counted between two and nine times. V gene TRBV20-1 combines with J gene TRBJ2-1, with D perhaps matching TRBD1 (5 bases). Trimming pared 1 base from V and 9 bases from J, leaving 16 bases between. Per the germline V gene, CDR1 is DFQATT and CDR2 is SNEGSKA (reference sequence). The CDR3 runs 14 residues. The CDR3 loop reads CSARVGQGTGEQFF. The CDR3 bases are TGCAGTGCTAGAGTTGGGCAGGGTACTGGTGAGCAGTTCTTC.

In its sample, this clonotype was seen many times. This chain joins TRBV12-3 or TRBV12-4 and TRBJ2-3; D not certain. The length of the CDR3 is 14 residues. Deletions cut 3 bases from V and 2 bases from J, with 9 bases between. The CDR3 protein is CASSFSSTTDTQYF. The CDR3 coding sequence is TGTGCCAGCAGTTTCTCCAGCACCACAGATACGCAGTATTTT.

Note on this clonotype: A much bigger clone sits one base away, suggesting this may be a read error. This sequence joins TRBV4-3 and TRBJ2-6; 8 bases line up with TRBD1. The CDR3 contains 17 residues. The V gene's germline CDR1 is LGHNA and CDR2 YSLEER. V dropped 4 bases and J dropped 3; count of bases not matched to a gene: 8. The CDR3 reads CASSLSFGTGGANVLTF. CDR3 DNA: TGCGCCAGCAGCCTGTCTTTCGGGACAGGTGGGGCCAACGTCCTGACTTTC.

This clonotype was picked up many times. This chain joins TRBV7-2 and TRBJ2-1, with D perhaps matching TRBD2 (5 bases). The V end was cut by 1 base, the J end by 7 bases, with 17 bases between. CDR1 SGHTA and CDR2 FQGNSA come from the germline V gene. This CDR3 comprises 16 residues. The CDR3 DNA follows: TGTGCCAGCAGCTTAGGAGGGAGCTTAGTAGGGAATGAGCAGTTCTTC. This gives the protein CASSLGGSLVGNEQFF.

A few counts support this clonotype. The chain employs TRBV28 and TRBJ2-7, with D perhaps TRBD1 (7 bases). The CDR3 has 14 amino acids. From germline, CDR1 is MDHEN and CDR2 SYDVKM. The V end lost 5 bases, the J end lost 4 bases, and 15 bases lay between the germline ends. The CDR3 nucleotides are TGTGCCAGCAGTAAGTCACAGGGGAGGTACGAGCAGTACTTC. Translation: CASSKSQGRYEQYF.

This clonotype came up a few times. J is TRBJ1-2 and V is TRBV21-1; no check of the table's D call, TRBD1, against the DNA was made. TRBV21-1 is a documented pseudogene. CDR3 length: 14 amino acids. The CDR3 protein is CASRAGRSPYGYTF. The CDR3 DNA sequence: TGTGCCAGCAGGGCCGGGAGAAGCCCCTATGGCTACACCTTC.

This clonotype showed up many times. This chain links TRBV6-5 with TRBJ2-3; D is unclear. Germline CDR1 and CDR2: MNHEY and SVGAGI. CDR3 length: 13 residues. Trimming took 1 base from V and 3 from J, leaving 5 bases between them. The CDR3 nucleotides are TGTGCCAGCAGTTACTATGAAACAGATACGCAGTATTTT. Amino acids: CASSYYETDTQYF.

This clonotype was observed at least ten times. The genes are TRBV12-3 or TRBV12-4 and TRBJ2-1; 7 bases fit TRBD1. J lost 2 bases, V lost 5 bases, and 6 bases had no gene match. This CDR3 comprises 15 residues. The CDR3 sequence is CASSRTGVAYNEQFF. The CDR3 DNA is TGTGCCAGCAGTCGCACAGGGGTTGCCTACAATGAGCAGTTCTTC.

This clonotype was seen a few times. The chain couples TRBV6-5 to TRBJ1-5; weak D call: TRBD1 (5 bases). Trimming took off 8 bases at V and 0 bases at J, with 8 bases between the two ends. Germline V gene data show CDR1 as MNHEY and CDR2 as SVGAGI. There are 13 residues in the CDR3. CDR3: CASGDSSNQPQHF. Here the CDR3 DNA reads TGTGCCAGCGGAGACAGTAGCAATCAGCCCCAGCATTTT.

V and J are TRBV9 and TRBJ2-3, with D possibly being TRBD2 (6 bases). Per the germline V gene, CDR1 is SGDLS and CDR2 is YYNGEE. The CDR3 is 16 residues long. V lost 0 bases to trimming and J lost 1 base, with 12 bases between them. The CDR3 loop reads CASSVDPGRRTDTQYF. CDR3 nucleotide sequence: TGTGCCAGCAGCGTAGACCCAGGGAGGCGCACAGATACGCAGTATTTT.

There are many counts of this clonotype. The rearrangement joins TRBV4-1 to TRBJ2-2; 7 positions match TRBD2. V trimming: 5 bases; J trimming: 6 bases; junction bases outside the gene matches: 6. Germline V gene data show CDR1 as MGHRA and CDR2 as YSYEKL. This CDR3 spans 14 amino acids. The CDR3 DNA reads as TGCGCCAGCAGCAAGACTAGCTTCGCCGGGGAGCTGTTTTTT. Protein product: CASSKTSFAGELFF.

This clonotype was counted ten times or more. The CDR3 here is CASSLELLAGGRNTGELFF. The CDR3 region has the DNA TGTGCCAGCAGCTTAGAATTGCTAGCGGGGGGCCGGAACACCGGGGAGCTGTTTTTT. The chain links TRBV7-9 to TRBJ2-2, with TRBD2 matching over 11 bases. The CDR3 has 19 residues. Trimming at V came to 1 base and at J to 1 base, leaving 8 bases not matched to a gene. Germline CDR1 and CDR2: SEHNR and FQNEAQ (reference sequence).

The table lists this clonotype with a few counts. The gene calls are TRBV6-2 or TRBV6-3 and TRBJ1-1; 9 bases align to TRBD1. CDR1 and CDR2 (germline): MNHEY, SVGEGT. The CDR3 totals 15 residues. Trimming at V came to 6 bases and at J to 5 bases, leaving 10 bases not matched to a gene. This CDR3 reads CASRIPGTGRTEAFF. The CDR3 DNA reads TGTGCCAGCAGGATCCCCGGGACAGGGAGGACTGAAGCTTTCTTT.